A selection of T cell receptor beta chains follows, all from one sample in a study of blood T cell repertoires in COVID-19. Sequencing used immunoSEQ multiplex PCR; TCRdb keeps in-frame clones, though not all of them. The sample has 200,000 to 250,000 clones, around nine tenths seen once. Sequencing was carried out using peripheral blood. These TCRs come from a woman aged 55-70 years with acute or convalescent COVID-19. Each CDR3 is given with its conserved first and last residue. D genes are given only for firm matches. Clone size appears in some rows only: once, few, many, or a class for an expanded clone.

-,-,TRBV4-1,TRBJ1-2,TGCGCCAGCAGACCTTGGGGGGTGCAGGGTGGCTATGGCTACACCTTC,CASRPWGVQGGYGYTF
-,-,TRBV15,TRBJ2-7,TGTGCCACCAGCAGAGTACGTGTTTACTCCGAGCAGTACTTC,CATSRVRVYSEQYF
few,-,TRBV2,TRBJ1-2,TGTGCCAGCAGTCTAACTGAGTATGGCTACACCTTC,CASSLTEYGYTF
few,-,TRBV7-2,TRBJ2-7,TGTGCCAGCAGCCCCAGGACAGTTTACTACGAGCAGTACTTC,CASSPRTVYYEQYF
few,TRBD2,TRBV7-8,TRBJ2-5,TGTGCCAGCAGCGTAGGGACTATTAAAGGGGCACAAATAGAGACCCAGTACTTC,CASSVGTIKGAQIETQYF
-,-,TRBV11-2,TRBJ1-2,TGTGCCAGCAGCCACTATGGGAGCGGCTACACCTTC,CASSHYGSGYTF
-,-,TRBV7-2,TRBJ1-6,TGTGCCAGCAGCTTAGTAGAAAATAATTCACCCCTCCACTTT,CASSLVENNSPLHF
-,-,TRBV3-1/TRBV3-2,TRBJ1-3,TGTGCCAGCAGCCAAGATATAACAGGGACAGGAAACACCATATATTTT,CASSQDITGTGNTIYF
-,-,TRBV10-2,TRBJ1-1,TGCGCCAGCAGGGGGCCCACTGAAGCTTTCTTT,CASRGPTEAFF
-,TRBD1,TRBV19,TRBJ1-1,TGTGCCAGTAGTATGGGGGGACAGTGGAGGAACACTGAAGCTTTCTTT,CASSMGGQWRNTEAFF
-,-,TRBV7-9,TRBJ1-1,TGTGCCAGCAGCTTATTGCAGGGAGGGATCACTGAAGCTTTCTTT,CASSLLQGGITEAFF
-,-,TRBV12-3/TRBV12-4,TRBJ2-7,TGTGCCAGCAGTTTCGAGAGATCGTACGAGCAGTACTTC,CASSFERSYEQYF
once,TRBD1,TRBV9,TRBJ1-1,TGTGCCAGCAGCCCGTACAGGGGATCTCACACTGAAGCTTTCTTT,CASSPYRGSHTEAFF
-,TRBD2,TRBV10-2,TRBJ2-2,TGCGCCAGCAGTCTCCAGGGACTAGCGGGAGATAGGACCGGGGAGCTGTTTTTT,CASSLQGLAGDRTGELFF
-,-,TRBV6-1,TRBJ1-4,TGTGCCAGCAGTGAAGGCGGTTCCCCGTGGGAAAAACTGTTTTTT,CASSEGGSPWEKLFF
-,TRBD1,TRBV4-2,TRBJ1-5,TGTGCCAGCAGCCAAGAAGGGGGACAGTACAATCAGCCCCAGCATTTT,CASSQEGGQYNQPQHF
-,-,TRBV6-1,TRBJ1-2,TGTGCCAGCAGTGATCCAGGCAGGTATGGCTACACCTTC,CASSDPGRYGYTF
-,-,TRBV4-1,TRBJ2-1,TGCGCCAGCAGCCAAGGCCGCGGGGGCCCGAATGAGCAGTTCTTC,CASSQGRGGPNEQFF
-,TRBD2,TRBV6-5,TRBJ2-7,TGTGCCATCTCCAATAGCGGGGGGGGCTACGAGCAGTACTTC,CAISNSGGGYEQYF
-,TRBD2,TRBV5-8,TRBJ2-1,TGTGCCAGCAGTCTACTACTCCCCCTACCGGGACTAGCGGGAGGTGAGCAGTTCTTC,CASSLLLPLPGLAGGEQFF
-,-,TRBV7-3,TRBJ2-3,TGTGCCAGCAGCTTAAATCCAGGGGTAGGCACAGATACGCAGTATTTT,CASSLNPGVGTDTQYF
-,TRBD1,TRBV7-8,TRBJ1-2,TGTGCCAGCAGCTTATGGACAGGGGATGGCTACACCTTC,CASSLWTGDGYTF
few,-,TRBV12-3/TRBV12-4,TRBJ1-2,TGTGCCAGCAGACGATCGGACAGTTATGGCTACACCTTC,CASRRSDSYGYTF
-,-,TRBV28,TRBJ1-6,TGTGCCAGCAGTTTATCCGGGTCGGGGACCTATAATTCACCCCTCCACTTT,CASSLSGSGTYNSPLHF
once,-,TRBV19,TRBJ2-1,TGTGCCAGTAGTACAATGACAAATGAGCAGTTCTTC,CASSTMTNEQFF
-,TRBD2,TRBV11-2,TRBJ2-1,TGTGCCAGCAGCTCCCGTCTGAGCGGGGGGGCCACATCAGGTGAGCAGTTCTTC,CASSSRLSGGATSGEQFF
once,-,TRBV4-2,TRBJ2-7,TGTGCCAGCAGCCAAGATCGGGGAGGCAGGGTGAGGACCTACGAGCAGTACTTC,CASSQDRGGRVRTYEQYF
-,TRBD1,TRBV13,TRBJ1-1,TGTGCCAGCAGCTTCGACAGGGGCCCTGAAGCTTTCTTT,CASSFDRGPEAFF
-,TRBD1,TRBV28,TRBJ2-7,TGTGCCAGCAGCATGACAGGGGGGATCCCTTACGAGCAGTACTTC,CASSMTGGIPYEQYF
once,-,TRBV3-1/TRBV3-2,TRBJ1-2,TGTGCCAGCAGCCACTTACAGCCGGATGGCTACACCTTC,CASSHLQPDGYTF
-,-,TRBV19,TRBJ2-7,TGTGCCAGTAGTACGCTCAATAGGGGATACGAGCAGTACTTC,CASSTLNRGYEQYF
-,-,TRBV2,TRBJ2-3,TGTGCCAGCAGTGAAGCTTATACTAGCACAGATACGCAGTATTTT,CASSEAYTSTDTQYF
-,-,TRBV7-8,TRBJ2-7,TGTGCCAGCAGCAAGACTACTTACGAGCAGTACTTC,CASSKTTYEQYF
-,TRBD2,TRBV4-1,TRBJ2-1,TGCGCCAGCAGCAGGGGGACTAGCGGTTACAATGAGCAGTTCTTC,CASSRGTSGYNEQFF
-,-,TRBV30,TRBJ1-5,TGTGCCTGGCAAACAGGGCCCAATCAGCCCCAGCATTTT,CAWQTGPNQPQHF
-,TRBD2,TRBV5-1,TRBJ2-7,TGCGCCTCCAGCTTGGTATTAGCGGGGGATTCACAACCCTACGAGCAGTACTTC,CASSLVLAGDSQPYEQYF
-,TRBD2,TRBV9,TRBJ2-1,TGTGCCAGCAGCGTAGCGGGTTGGGGGAGGGAGGGCCAGAATGAGCAGTTCTTC,CASSVAGWGREGQNEQFF
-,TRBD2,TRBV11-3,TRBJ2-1,TGTGCCAGCAGCAGGAGCGGGGGGTCAAGTGAGCAGTTCTTC,CASSRSGGSSEQFF
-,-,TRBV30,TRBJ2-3,TGTGCCTGTCCCCCCGGTAGGGGGTATACAGATACGCAGTATTTT,CACPPGRGYTDTQYF
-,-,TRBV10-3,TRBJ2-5,TGTGCCATCAGTGAGGAAGCGGCGGGGCGCGAGACCCAGTACTTC,CAISEEAAGRETQYF
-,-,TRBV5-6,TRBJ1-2,TGTGCCAGCAGCTTGACCCAGAAAGTCTATGGCTACACCTTC,CASSLTQKVYGYTF
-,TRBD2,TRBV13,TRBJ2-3,TGTGCCAGCAGCCCGGGACTAGCGGGAGGCCAACATACGCAGTATTTT,CASSPGLAGGQHTQYF
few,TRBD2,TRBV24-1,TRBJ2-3,TGTGCCACCAGTGAGCGGACTAGCGGGAGGACCACAGATACGCAGTATTTT,CATSERTSGRTTDTQYF
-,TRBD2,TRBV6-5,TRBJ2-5,TGTGCCAGCAGGGTGGGGGGGACCCAAGAGACCCAGTACTTC,CASRVGGTQETQYF
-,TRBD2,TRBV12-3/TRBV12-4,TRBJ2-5,TGTGCCAGCAGACGTAGCGGGGAAGAGACCCAGTACTTC,CASRRSGEETQYF
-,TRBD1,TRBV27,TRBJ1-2,TGTGCCAGCAGCACACATTGGAGGACAGGGAGCTATGGCTACACCTTC,CASSTHWRTGSYGYTF
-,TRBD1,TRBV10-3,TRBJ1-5,TGTGCCACCAAAGGGGACAGGGGGCGCCGGGGCAATCAGCCCCAGCATTTT,CATKGDRGRRGNQPQHF
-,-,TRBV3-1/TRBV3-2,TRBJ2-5,TGTGCCAGCAGCCCCACCACAGGGATGAGGGAGACCCAGTACTTC,CASSPTTGMRETQYF
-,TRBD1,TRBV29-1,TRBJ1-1,TGCAGCGTTGGACAGGGAAGAACTGAAGCTTTCTTT,CSVGQGRTEAFF